This paragraph reports one T cell receptor beta chain. The V gene lost 5 bases and the J gene lost 8 bases, with 12 bases spanning the gap. The CDR3 runs to 11 residues. In germline, CDR1 is DFQATT, CDR2 SNEGSKA (reference sequence). Per the original data handling: Reference gene primer amplification gave nucleated cell count estimates. Assay: immunoSEQ multiplex PCR; the TCRdb copy retains only in-frame clones and omits some. That table furnishes V, J and clone size, whereas the DNA furnished D and trimming. The repertoire consists of about 220,000 clones, with more than 65% occurring once and the leading ten covering roughly 3%. This sample was included in a study of blood T cell repertoires in COVID-19.

Sample: peripheral blood. The V call is TRBV20-1, the J call TRBJ1-2; D not certain. The origin of this receptor is a woman under 40 who had recovered from COVID-19. CDR3 DNA: TGCAGTGCTGGTAACAGTTACGGCTACACCTTC. This gives the protein CSAGNSYGYTF.